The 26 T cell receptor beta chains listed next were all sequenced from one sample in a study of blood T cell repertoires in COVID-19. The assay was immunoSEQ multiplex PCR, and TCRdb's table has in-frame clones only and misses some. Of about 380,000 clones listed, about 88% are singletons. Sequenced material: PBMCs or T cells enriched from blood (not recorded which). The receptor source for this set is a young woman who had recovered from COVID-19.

CDR3 loop: CAWSASPSGQPNQPQHF. In nucleotides, the CDR3 is TGTGCCTGGAGTGCCTCTCCTTCAGGACAGCCCAATCAGCCCCAGCATTTT. The rearrangement uses TRBV30 and TRBJ1-5; possible D gene TRBD1, 6 bases. The germline V gene encodes CDR1 GTSNPN and CDR2 SVGIG (reference sequence). The CDR3 spans 17 residues. V gave up 1 base and J gave up 3 bases, with 19 bases separating them.

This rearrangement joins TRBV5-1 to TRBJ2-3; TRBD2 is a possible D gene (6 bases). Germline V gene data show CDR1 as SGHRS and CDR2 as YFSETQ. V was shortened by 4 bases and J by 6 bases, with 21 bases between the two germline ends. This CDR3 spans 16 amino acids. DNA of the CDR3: TGCGCCAGCAGCGGAGGGGCGGGGTTGACATCGGATACGCAGTATTTT. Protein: CASSGGAGLTSDTQYF.

CDR3 nucleotides: TGTGCCATCCGGTCCCCTCTAGCGGGGGTCAACACCGGGGAGCTGTTTTTT. Its protein is CAIRSPLAGVNTGELFF. The chain is built from TRBV10-3 and TRBJ2-2; 10 nucleotides agree with TRBD2. Germline CDR1 reads ENHRY; CDR2 reads SYGVKD. The CDR3 consists of 17 residues. Germline trimming cut 8 bases from V and 2 bases from J; bases unmatched to any gene: 11.

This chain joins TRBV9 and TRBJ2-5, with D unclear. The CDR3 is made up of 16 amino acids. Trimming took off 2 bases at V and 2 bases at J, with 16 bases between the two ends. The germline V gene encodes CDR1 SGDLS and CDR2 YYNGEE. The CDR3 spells CASSVAVLPGQETQYF. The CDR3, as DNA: TGTGCCAGCAGCGTTGCCGTATTACCCGGGCAAGAGACCCAGTACTTC.

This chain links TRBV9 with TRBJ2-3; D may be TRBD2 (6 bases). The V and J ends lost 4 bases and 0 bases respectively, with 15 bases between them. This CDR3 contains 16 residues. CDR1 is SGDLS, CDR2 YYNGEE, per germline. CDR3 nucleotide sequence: TGTGCCAGCAGCATAATGGGGACTCCGAGCACAGATACGCAGTATTTT. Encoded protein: CASSIMGTPSTDTQYF.

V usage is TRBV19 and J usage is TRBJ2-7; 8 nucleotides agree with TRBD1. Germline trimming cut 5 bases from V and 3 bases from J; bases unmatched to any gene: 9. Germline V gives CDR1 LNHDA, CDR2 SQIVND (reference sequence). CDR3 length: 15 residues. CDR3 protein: CASSPQTGGLYEQYF. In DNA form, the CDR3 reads TGTGCCAGTAGTCCACAAACAGGGGGTCTCTACGAGCAGTACTTC. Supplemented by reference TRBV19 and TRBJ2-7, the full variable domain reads DGGITQSPKYLFRKEGQNVTLSCEQNLNHDAMYWYRQDPGQGLRLIYYSQIVNDFQKGDIAEGYSVSREKKESFPLTVTSAQKNPTAFYLCASSPQTGGLYEQYFGPGTRLTVT.

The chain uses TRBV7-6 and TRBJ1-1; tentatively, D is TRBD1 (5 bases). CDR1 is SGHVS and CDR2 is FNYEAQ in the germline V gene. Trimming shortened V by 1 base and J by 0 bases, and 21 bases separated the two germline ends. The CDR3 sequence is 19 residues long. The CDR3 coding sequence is TGTGCCAGCAGCTTAGAGCGGGGTGGGGGTCGATACATGAACACTGAAGCTTTCTTT. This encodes CASSLERGGGRYMNTEAFF.

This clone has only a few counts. As DNA, the CDR3 is TGCGCCAGCAGCTTTGGACACATGAACACTGAAGCTTTCTTT. Its translation: CASSFGHMNTEAFF. The chain recombines TRBV5-1 with TRBJ1-1; D might be TRBD1 (5 bases). Trimming removed 2 bases at V and 0 bases at J, with 8 bases between. This CDR3 spans 14 amino acids. Germline V CDR1 and CDR2: SGHRS, YFSETQ.

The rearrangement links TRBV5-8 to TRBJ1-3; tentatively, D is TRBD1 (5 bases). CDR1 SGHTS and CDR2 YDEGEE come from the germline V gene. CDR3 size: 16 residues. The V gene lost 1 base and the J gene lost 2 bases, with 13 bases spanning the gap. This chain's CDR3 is CASSLLPGPTGNTIYF. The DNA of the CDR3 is TGTGCCAGCAGCTTGCTTCCAGGGCCGACTGGAAACACCATATATTTT.

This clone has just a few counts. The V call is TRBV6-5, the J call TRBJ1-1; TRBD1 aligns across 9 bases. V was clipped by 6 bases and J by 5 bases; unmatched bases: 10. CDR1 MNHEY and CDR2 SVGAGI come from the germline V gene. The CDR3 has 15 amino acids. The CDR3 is CASRVRDRVRTEAFF. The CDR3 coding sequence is TGTGCCAGCAGAGTCCGGGACAGGGTGAGAACTGAAGCTTTCTTT.

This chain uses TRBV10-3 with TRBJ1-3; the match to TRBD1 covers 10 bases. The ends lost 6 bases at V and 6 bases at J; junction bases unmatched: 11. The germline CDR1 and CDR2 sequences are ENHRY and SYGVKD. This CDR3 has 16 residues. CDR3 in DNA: TGTGCCATCAGCGGACCGGACAGGGGGTTGGAAAACACCATATATTTT. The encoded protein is CAISGPDRGLENTIYF.

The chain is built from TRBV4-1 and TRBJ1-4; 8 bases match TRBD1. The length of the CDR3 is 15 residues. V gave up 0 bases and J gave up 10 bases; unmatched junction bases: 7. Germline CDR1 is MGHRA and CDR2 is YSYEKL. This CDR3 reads CASSQEGQESGKLFF. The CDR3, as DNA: TGCGCCAGCAGCCAAGAGGGACAGGAATCGGGAAAACTGTTTTTT.

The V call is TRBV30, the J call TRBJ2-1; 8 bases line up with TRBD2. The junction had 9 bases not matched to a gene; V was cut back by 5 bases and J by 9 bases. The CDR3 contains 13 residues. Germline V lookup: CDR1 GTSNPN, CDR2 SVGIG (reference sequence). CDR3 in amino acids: CAWDRTSNSEQFF. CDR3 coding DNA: TGTGCCTGGGACCGGACTAGCAATAGTGAGCAGTTCTTC. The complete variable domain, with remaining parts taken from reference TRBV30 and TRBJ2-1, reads SQTIHQWPATLVQPVGSPLSLECTVEGTSNPNLYWYRQAAGRGLQLLFYSVGIGQISSEVPQNLSASRPQDRQFILSSKKLLLSDSGFYLCAWDRTSNSEQFFGPGTRLTVL.

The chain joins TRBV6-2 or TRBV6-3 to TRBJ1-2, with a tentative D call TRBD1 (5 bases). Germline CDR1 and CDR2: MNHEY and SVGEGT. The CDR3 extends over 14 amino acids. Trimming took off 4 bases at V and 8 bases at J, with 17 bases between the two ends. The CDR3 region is CASSFLTGAPGYTF. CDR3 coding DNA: TGTGCCAGCAGTTTTCTAACAGGTGCCCCGGGCTACACCTTC.

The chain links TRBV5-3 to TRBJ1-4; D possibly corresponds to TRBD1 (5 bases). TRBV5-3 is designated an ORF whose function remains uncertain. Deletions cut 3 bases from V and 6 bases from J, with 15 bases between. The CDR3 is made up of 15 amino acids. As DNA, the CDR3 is TGTGCCAGAAGCTGGCTACCGACAGAGGATGAAAAACTGTTTTTT. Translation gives CARSWLPTEDEKLFF.

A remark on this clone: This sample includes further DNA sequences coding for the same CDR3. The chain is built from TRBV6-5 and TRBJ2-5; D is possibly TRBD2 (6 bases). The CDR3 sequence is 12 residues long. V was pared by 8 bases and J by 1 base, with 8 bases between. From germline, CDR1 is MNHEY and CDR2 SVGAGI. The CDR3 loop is CASSRGQETQYF. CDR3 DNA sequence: TGTGCCAGCTCGCGGGGCCAAGAGACCCAGTACTTC.

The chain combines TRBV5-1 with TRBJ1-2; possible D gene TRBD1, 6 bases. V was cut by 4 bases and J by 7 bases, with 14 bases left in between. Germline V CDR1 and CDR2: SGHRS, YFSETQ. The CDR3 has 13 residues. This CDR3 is CASSAQGFPGYTF. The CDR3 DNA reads TGCGCCAGCAGCGCCCAGGGGTTCCCTGGCTACACCTTC.

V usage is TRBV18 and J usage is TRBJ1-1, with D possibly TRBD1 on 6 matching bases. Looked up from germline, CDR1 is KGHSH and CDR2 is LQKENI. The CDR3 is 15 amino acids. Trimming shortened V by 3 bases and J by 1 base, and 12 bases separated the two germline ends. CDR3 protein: CASSPQTGKNTEAFF. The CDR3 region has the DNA TGTGCCAGCTCACCTCAAACAGGGAAGAACACTGAAGCTTTCTTT.

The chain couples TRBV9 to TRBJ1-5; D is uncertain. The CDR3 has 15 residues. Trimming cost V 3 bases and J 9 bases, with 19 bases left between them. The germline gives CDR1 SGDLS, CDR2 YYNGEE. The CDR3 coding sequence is TGTGCCAGCAGCGCAACAGTGACCGAAAATGCGCCCCAGCATTTT. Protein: CASSATVTENAPQHF.

Here the CDR3 reads CASSLGTQETQYF. The CDR3 nucleotides are TGTGCCAGCAGCTTAGGCACCCAAGAGACCCAGTACTTC. This chain links TRBV7-3 with TRBJ2-5; no clear D. This CDR3 is 13 amino acids long. V was clipped by 2 bases and J by 1 base, with 5 bases between them. Looked up from germline, CDR1 is SGHTA and CDR2 is FQGTGA.

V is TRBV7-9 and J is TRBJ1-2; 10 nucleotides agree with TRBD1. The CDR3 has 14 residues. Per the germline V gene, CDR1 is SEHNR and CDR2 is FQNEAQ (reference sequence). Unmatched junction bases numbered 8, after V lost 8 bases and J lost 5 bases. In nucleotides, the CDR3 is TGTGCCAGCCGATCCGGGACAGGGGCTTATGGCTACACCTTC. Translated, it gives CASRSGTGAYGYTF.

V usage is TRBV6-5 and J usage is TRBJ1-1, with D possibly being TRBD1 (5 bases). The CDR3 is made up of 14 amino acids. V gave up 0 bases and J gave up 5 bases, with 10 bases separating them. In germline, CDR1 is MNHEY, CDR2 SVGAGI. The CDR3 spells CASSYSMGRTEAFF. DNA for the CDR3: TGTGCCAGCAGTTACTCTATGGGGCGGACTGAAGCTTTCTTT.

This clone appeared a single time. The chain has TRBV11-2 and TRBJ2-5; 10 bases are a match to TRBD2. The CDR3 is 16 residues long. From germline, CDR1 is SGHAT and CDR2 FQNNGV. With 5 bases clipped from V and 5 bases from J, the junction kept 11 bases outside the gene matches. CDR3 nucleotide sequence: TGTGCCAGCAGCCCCTACGCCGGGACTAGCGAGGAGACCCAGTACTTC. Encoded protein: CASSPYAGTSEETQYF.

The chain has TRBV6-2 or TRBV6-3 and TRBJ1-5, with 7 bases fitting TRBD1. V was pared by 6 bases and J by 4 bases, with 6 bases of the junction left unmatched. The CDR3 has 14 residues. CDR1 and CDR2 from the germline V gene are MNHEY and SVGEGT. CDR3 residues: CASSTGDPNQPQHF. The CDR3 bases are TGTGCCAGCAGCACAGGGGACCCTAATCAGCCCCAGCATTTT.

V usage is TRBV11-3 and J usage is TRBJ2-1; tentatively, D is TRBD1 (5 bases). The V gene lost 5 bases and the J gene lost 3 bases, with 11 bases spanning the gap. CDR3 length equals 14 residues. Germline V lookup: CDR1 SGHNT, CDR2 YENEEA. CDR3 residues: CASSRDSNYNEQFF. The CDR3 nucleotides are TGTGCCAGCAGCCGTGACAGCAACTACAATGAGCAGTTCTTC.

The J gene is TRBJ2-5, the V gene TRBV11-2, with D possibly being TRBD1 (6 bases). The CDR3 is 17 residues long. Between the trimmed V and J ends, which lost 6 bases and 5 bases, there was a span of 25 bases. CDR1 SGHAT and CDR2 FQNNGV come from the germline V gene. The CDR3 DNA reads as TGTGCCAGCAGACCACTTTGGGGACACCGGGACCGTGAGACCCAGTACTTC. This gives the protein CASRPLWGHRDRETQYF.